A selection of T cell receptor beta chains follows, all from one sample in a study of T cells in localized non-small cell lung cancer. The table came from immunoSEQ multiplex PCR; TCRdb's copy has only in-frame clones and leaves some out. The data show approximately 37,000 clones, about 88% seen once. The material was peripheral blood, obtained before any cancer treatment. The receptors come from a man between 18 and 55 years old with stage I lung adenocarcinoma. Both conserved end residues are part of each CDR3. The D gene is left open where the match is weak. Size is stated for part of the rows, as once, few or many counts, or as a class when the clone is expanded.

>TRBJ2-2|TRBV9|-|-
CASSVGGRTGELFF
TGTGCCAGCAGCGTAGGAGGCAGAACCGGGGAGCTGTTTTTT
>TRBJ1-3|TRBV5-6|TRBD1|-
CASSTDRLLSGNTIYF
TGTGCCAGCAGCACGGACAGGCTCCTCTCTGGAAACACCATATATTTT
>TRBJ1-1|TRBV30|TRBD1|medium-sized
CAWNSRTGVAFF
TGTGCCTGGAACTCTCGGACAGGGGTGGCTTTCTTT
>TRBJ1-4|TRBV7-8|TRBD1|-
CASSLRRDRGSEKLFF
TGTGCCAGCAGCTTACGGCGGGACAGGGGTTCCGAAAAACTGTTTTTT
>TRBJ1-1|TRBV4-1|TRBD1|once
CASSQDASRGQVEAFF
TGCGCCAGCAGCCAAGACGCTTCCAGGGGGCAGGTTGAAGCTTTCTTT
>TRBJ2-7|TRBV9|TRBD1|-
CASSVAYGQGYEQYF
TGTGCCAGCAGCGTAGCTTACGGACAGGGGTACGAGCAGTACTTC
>TRBJ2-1|TRBV6-1|-|-
CASSDSEFF
TGTGCCAGCAGTGATAGCGAGTTCTTC
>TRBJ1-1|TRBV7-3|TRBD1|-
CASSFRGRTEAFF
TGTGCCAGCAGCTTCAGGGGGAGGACTGAAGCTTTCTTT
>TRBJ1-2|TRBV6-5|-|-
CASSYSALPSNGYTF
TGTGCCAGCAGTTACTCTGCCCTTCCGTCGAATGGCTACACCTTC
>TRBJ1-4|TRBV4-3|TRBD1|-
CASSRSGTGNEKLFF
TGCGCCAGCAGCCGATCCGGGACAGGGAATGAAAAACTGTTTTTT
>TRBJ2-7|TRBV7-2|TRBD2|-
CASSSGLAYTYEQYF
TGTGCCAGCAGCTCGGGACTAGCGTATACCTACGAGCAGTACTTC
>TRBJ2-3|TRBV4-1|TRBD1|-
CASSQDPRRDRGPDTQYF
TGCGCCAGCAGCCAAGATCCCCGTAGGGACAGGGGGCCGGATACGCAGTATTTT
>TRBJ1-4|TRBV7-2|-|-
CASSLGGHSEKLFF
TGTGCCAGCAGCTTAGGAGGTCACAGTGAAAAACTGTTTTTT
>TRBJ1-4|TRBV30|TRBD1|-
CAWSKRTGVDEKLFF
TGTGCCTGGAGTAAGAGGACAGGGGTGGATGAAAAACTGTTTTTT
>TRBJ1-3|TRBV2|-|-
CASSGTVSSGNTIYF
TGTGCCAGCAGTGGGACGGTGAGCTCTGGAAACACCATATATTTT
>TRBJ2-1|TRBV7-2|TRBD1|-
CASSLRESTGTGFQGEQFF
TGTGCCAGCAGCTTAAGGGAATCGACCGGGACAGGGTTTCAGGGTGAGCAGTTCTTC
>TRBJ1-2|TRBV5-1|-|-
CASSRDITYGYTF
TGCGCCAGCAGCAGAGACATAACCTATGGCTACACCTTC
>TRBJ2-5|TRBV7-3|TRBD2|-
CASSLTGLGLETQYF
TGTGCCAGCAGCTTAACTGGACTAGGTCTAGAGACCCAGTACTTC
>TRBJ2-3|TRBV10-1|-|-
CASSGPGPQSTDTQYF
TGCGCCAGCAGTGGTCCAGGACCCCAAAGCACAGATACGCAGTATTTT
>TRBJ1-2|TRBV11-2|TRBD1|-
CASTSGTDYGYTF
TGTGCCAGCACCTCCGGGACAGATTATGGCTACACCTTC
>TRBJ1-4|TRBV4-1|-|-
CASSQAWGGNEKLFF
TGCGCCAGCAGCCAAGCATGGGGGGGGAATGAAAAACTGTTTTTT
>TRBJ2-2|TRBV5-6|TRBD2|-
CASSFGGGAVTSGELFF
TGTGCCAGCAGCTTCGGCGGGGGGGCGGTTACTTCCGGGGAGCTGTTTTTT
>TRBJ1-2|TRBV30|-|-
CAWSQYRVSYGYTF
TGTGCCTGGAGCCAATACAGGGTTTCCTATGGCTACACCTTC
>TRBJ1-2|TRBV5-4|-|-
CASSSQGSVWGYTF
TGTGCCAGCAGCTCTCAGGGGAGTGTCTGGGGCTACACCTTC
>TRBJ1-2|TRBV7-9|-|-
CASSLEQPPYYGYTF
TGTGCCAGCAGCTTAGAACAACCCCCCTACTATGGCTACACCTTC
>TRBJ2-1|TRBV13|-|-
CASSLRVDSYNEQFF
TGTGCCAGCAGCTTACGGGTAGATTCCTACAATGAGCAGTTCTTC
>TRBJ1-2|TRBV5-4|TRBD1|-
CASSLQGAGYTF
TGTGCCAGCAGCTTACAGGGGGCGGGCTACACCTTC
>TRBJ1-1|TRBV19|TRBD1|-
CASTQTGVNTEAFF
TGTGCCAGTACCCAGACAGGGGTGAACACTGAAGCTTTCTTT
>TRBJ2-2|TRBV18|TRBD1|-
CASSSQGAKTGELFF
TGTGCCAGCTCGTCACAGGGGGCGAAAACCGGGGAGCTGTTTTTT
>TRBJ2-2|TRBV11-3|-|-
CASSARRGAFAGELFF
TGTGCCAGCAGCGCCAGACGGGGGGCATTCGCCGGGGAGCTGTTTTTT
>TRBJ1-2|TRBV5-6|-|once
CASSFSRFNYGYTF
TGTGCCAGCAGCTTTTCACGTTTTAACTATGGCTACACCTTC
>TRBJ2-3|TRBV5-4|TRBD1|-
CASSLARQGAWDTQYF
TGTGCCAGCAGCTTGGCCCGACAGGGGGCGTGGGATACGCAGTATTTT
>TRBJ2-3|TRBV10-3|-|-
CATAPGGRTDTQYF
TGTGCCACCGCCCCGGGGGGCCGCACAGATACGCAGTATTTT
>TRBJ2-1|TRBV4-1|-|-
CASSPGTGEQFF
TGCGCCAGCAGCCCCGGGACCGGTGAGCAGTTCTTC
>TRBJ2-1|TRBV4-2|-|-
CASSQDKGFNEQFF
TGTGCCAGCAGCCAAGATAAGGGTTTCAATGAGCAGTTCTTC
>TRBJ1-5|TRBV19|TRBD1|-
CASSTTGGNQPQHF
TGTGCCAGTAGTACAACAGGGGGAAATCAGCCCCAGCATTTT
>TRBJ2-5|TRBV30|TRBD1|-
CAWRALRGPETQYF
TGTGCCTGGAGGGCTCTCAGGGGGCCGGAGACCCAGTACTTC
>TRBJ1-2|TRBV6-1|TRBD1|-
CATRQGVNYGYTF
TGTGCCACCAGACAGGGGGTTAACTATGGCTACACCTTC
>TRBJ1-1|TRBV28|-|few
CASRLNTEAFF
TGTGCCAGCAGGCTAAACACTGAAGCTTTCTTT
>TRBJ1-1|TRBV14|-|-
CASSVLPGPTEAFF
TGTGCCAGCAGTGTTTTACCGGGTCCCACTGAAGCTTTCTTT
>TRBJ1-5|TRBV18|TRBD1|-
CASSTDRDPGMAQHF
TGTGCCAGCTCAACGGACAGGGACCCAGGTATGGCCCAGCATTTT
>TRBJ2-5|TRBV6-1|-|once
CAGKGRGRETQYF
TGTGCCGGGAAGGGCAGGGGTCGGGAGACCCAGTACTTC
>TRBJ1-5|TRBV7-9|-|-
CASSSGLNQPQHF
TGTGCCAGCAGCTCGGGCCTCAATCAGCCCCAGCATTTT
>TRBJ1-6|TRBV13|-|-
CASSYTGSNSPLHF
TGTGCCAGCAGTTATACAGGGTCTAATTCACCCCTCCACTTT